These 28 T cell receptor beta chains came from one sample sequenced in a study of OX40 agonist ivuxolimab in advanced cancers. Measured with immunoSEQ multiplex PCR; TCRdb has only the in-frame clones, and not every one. The sample comprises nearly 60,000 clones, roughly 77% of which are singletons, and roughly 0.68% rests with the top ten. The sample in question was CD4+ or CD8+ T cells sorted from blood, obtained in a trial of the OX40 agonist ivuxolimab. All receptors derive from an adult with an advanced solid tumor such as melanoma, head and neck, liver or kidney cancer.

The chain links TRBV7-2 to TRBJ2-7; 8 bases line up with TRBD2. J was trimmed by 4 bases and V by 5 bases; bases with no gene match: 7. CDR3 length equals 14 residues. Per the germline V gene, CDR1 is SGHTA and CDR2 is FQGNSA. The CDR3 loop is CASSPIAGKYEQYF. In nucleotides, the CDR3 is TGTGCCAGCAGCCCCATAGCGGGGAAGTACGAGCAGTACTTC.

V usage is TRBV7-6 and J usage is TRBJ2-1; TRBD2 matches 16 bases. This CDR3 comprises 20 residues. The germline gives CDR1 SGHVS, CDR2 FNYEAQ. V lost 5 bases, J lost 0 bases, and 10 bases stayed unmatched. The CDR3 sequence is CASSVVGTSGGAGSYNEQFF. The CDR3 region has the DNA TGTGCCAGCAGCGTAGTCGGGACTAGCGGGGGGGCAGGCTCCTACAATGAGCAGTTCTTC.

The gene calls are TRBV10-2 and TRBJ1-1; 7 bases line up with TRBD1. CDR1 is WSHSY and CDR2 is SAAADI in the germline V gene. The junction had 8 bases not matched to a gene; V was cut back by 6 bases and J by 7 bases. The CDR3 has 13 residues. The CDR3 sequence is CASRQDRLGEAFF. The CDR3 coding sequence is TGCGCCAGCAGGCAGGACAGGCTCGGTGAAGCTTTCTTT.

This clone has just one count. The chain employs TRBV7-9 and TRBJ1-1; tentative D call: TRBD1 (5 bases). Germline V gene data show CDR1 as SEHNR and CDR2 as FQNEAQ (reference sequence). The length of the CDR3 is 14 residues. V was pared by 1 base and J by 5 bases, with 11 bases between. The CDR3 bases are TGTGCCAGCAGCTTAGGGGCCAGGGCGACTGAAGCTTTCTTT. This sequence encodes CASSLGARATEAFF.

This sequence joins TRBV5-1 and TRBJ2-3; TRBD2 matches 14 bases. CDR1 is SGHRS, CDR2 YFSETQ, per germline. The CDR3 has 23 amino acids. Trimming removed 3 bases from V and 2 bases from J; junction bases left unmatched: 23. The CDR3 loop is CASSWTGLPVGTSGGFLTDTQYF. CDR3 in DNA: TGCGCCAGCAGCTGGACAGGGCTCCCGGTCGGGACTAGCGGGGGATTTCTCACAGATACGCAGTATTTT.

The chain carries TRBV7-8 and TRBJ1-2, with D perhaps TRBD1 (6 bases). V was shortened by 1 base and J by 2 bases, with 17 bases between the two germline ends. CDR3 size: 17 residues. Germline V gene sequence: CDR1 SGHVS, CDR2 FQNEAQ. The CDR3 loop is CASSLVSDWGLNYGYTF. DNA for the CDR3: TGTGCCAGCAGCTTAGTATCGGACTGGGGGCTAAACTATGGCTACACCTTC.

The gene calls are TRBV9 and TRBJ1-2; weak D call: TRBD1 (5 bases). V was cut by 3 bases and J by 7 bases, with 22 bases left in between. Looked up from germline, CDR1 is SGDLS and CDR2 is YYNGEE. This CDR3 is 16 amino acids long. This chain's CDR3 is CASSAFPGTFLSGYTF. CDR3 sequence (DNA): TGTGCCAGCAGCGCGTTCCCGGGGACGTTTCTGAGTGGCTACACCTTC.

The rearrangement uses TRBV5-1 and TRBJ1-5; 8 bases map to TRBD1. Germline V CDR1 and CDR2: SGHRS, YFSETQ. The CDR3 consists of 18 residues. The V and J ends lost 5 bases and 0 bases, in that order; junction bases with no gene match: 13. CDR3 sequence: CASRNRDRSLYSNQPQHF. CDR3 DNA: TGCGCCAGCAGAAACCGGGACAGGTCTCTTTATAGCAATCAGCCCCAGCATTTT. The variable domain in full, completed from reference TRBV5-1 and TRBJ1-5, reads KAGVTQTPRYLIKTRGQQVTLSCSPISGHRSVSWYQQTPGQGLQFLFEYFSETQRNKGNFPGRFSGRQFSNSRSEMNVSTLELGDSALYLCASRNRDRSLYSNQPQHFGDGTRLSIL.

CDR3 sequence: CASSPPKGTEQFF. CDR3 nucleotide sequence: TGTGCCAGCTCACCACCGAAAGGAACCGAGCAGTTCTTC. This chain joins TRBV18 and TRBJ2-1; no definite D call. The CDR3 length is 13 residues. The V gene lost 0 bases and the J gene lost 10 bases, with 10 bases spanning the gap. Germline lookup yields CDR1 KGHSH and CDR2 LQKENI.

The rearrangement links TRBV28 to TRBJ2-7, with TRBD1 matching over 7 bases. J lost 6 bases, V lost 2 bases, and 13 bases had no gene match. Germline assignment: CDR1 MDHEN and CDR2 SYDVKM. The CDR3 contains 16 residues. This chain's CDR3 is CASSLQPLTGISEQYF. The CDR3 coding sequence is TGTGCCAGCAGTTTACAACCCCTGACAGGGATCTCCGAGCAGTACTTC.

The chain uses TRBV15 and TRBJ2-2; D is perhaps TRBD1 (5 bases). Germline V gene lookup returns CDR1 LNHNV and CDR2 YYDKDF (reference sequence). The CDR3 covers 15 residues. V lost 2 bases and J 4 bases, leaving 11 bases between the germline ends. CDR3 sequence reads: CATSRYQGITGELFF. The CDR3 bases are TGTGCCACCAGCAGATACCAGGGAATCACCGGGGAGCTGTTTTTT.

The chain links TRBV10-3 to TRBJ2-7; D remains ambiguous. The length of the CDR3 is 11 residues. CDR1 ENHRY and CDR2 SYGVKD come from the germline V gene. V gave up 3 bases and J gave up 0 bases, with 0 bases separating them. In nucleotides, the CDR3 is TGTGCCATCAGTGACTCCTACGAGCAGTACTTC. Translated, it gives CAISDSYEQYF.

V is TRBV9 and J is TRBJ2-7, with TRBD2 identical over 8 bases. Germline trimming cut 3 bases from V and 3 bases from J; bases unmatched to any gene: 8. The germline V gene encodes CDR1 SGDLS and CDR2 YYNGEE. CDR3 size: 15 residues. CDR3 in DNA: TGTGCCAGCAGCGCCTCCGGGACTAGGGGCTACGAGCAGTACTTC. Encoded protein: CASSASGTRGYEQYF.

The chain has TRBV30 and TRBJ2-2; 8 bases map to TRBD1. V shed 2 bases and J 7 bases; nucleotides not matched to a gene: 9. Germline values: CDR1 GTSNPN, CDR2 SVGIG (reference sequence). The CDR3 runs 15 residues. The CDR3 is CAWSFRTGNNGELFF. The CDR3, as DNA: TGTGCCTGGAGTTTTAGGACAGGGAATAACGGGGAGCTGTTTTTT.

About this clone: Additional DNA sequences in this sample encode the identical CDR3. The rearrangement links TRBV19 to TRBJ1-4, with a possible D match to TRBD1 (5 bases). Germline V gene sequence: CDR1 LNHDA, CDR2 SQIVND (reference sequence). The CDR3 sequence is 14 residues long. V was cut by 3 bases and J by 5 bases, with 10 bases left in between. CDR3 region: CASSMRQSNEKLFF. Written as DNA, the CDR3 is TGTGCCAGTAGTATGCGACAGAGCAATGAAAAACTGTTTTTT. The full variable domain, with the rest looked up from reference TRBV19 and TRBJ1-4, is DGGITQSPKYLFRKEGQNVTLSCEQNLNHDAMYWYRQDPGQGLRLIYYSQIVNDFQKGDIAEGYSVSREKKESFPLTVTSAQKNPTAFYLCASSMRQSNEKLFFGSGTQLSVL.

This sequence joins TRBV7-8 and TRBJ2-3; TRBD1 matches at 7 bases. Germline CDR1 reads SGHVS; CDR2 reads FQNEAQ. The ends lost 6 bases at V and 4 bases at J; junction bases unmatched: 7. The CDR3 has 14 residues. The CDR3 DNA sequence: TGTGCCAGCAGACCTAGGGGGCGCCCAGATACGCAGTATTTT. Translation: CASRPRGRPDTQYF.

V is TRBV5-4 and J is TRBJ1-1, with D uncertain. Between the trimmed V and J ends, which lost 0 bases and 8 bases, there was a span of 14 bases. CDR3 length: 14 residues. CDR1 is SGHNT and CDR2 is YYREEE in the germline V gene (reference sequence). CDR3 region: CASSLAAGLGEAFF. CDR3 coding DNA: TGTGCCAGCAGCTTGGCCGCGGGGTTGGGGGAAGCTTTCTTT.

The gene calls are TRBV7-9 and TRBJ1-1; D ambiguous. V lost 6 bases and J 1 base, leaving 12 bases between the germline ends. This CDR3 is 14 amino acids long. CDR1 SEHNR and CDR2 FQNEAQ come from the germline V gene (reference sequence). CDR3 sequence reads: CASRPLRENTEAFF. For the CDR3, the DNA is TGTGCCAGCAGGCCATTACGGGAGAACACTGAAGCTTTCTTT. The full variable domain, with the rest looked up from reference TRBV7-9 and TRBJ1-1, is DTGVSQNPRHKITKRGQNVTFRCDPISEHNRLYWYRQTLGQGPEFLTYFQNEAQLEKSRLLSDRFSAERPKGSFSTLEIQRTEQGDSAMYLCASRPLRENTEAFFGQGTRLTVV.

The rearrangement links TRBV5-4 to TRBJ2-7; D might be TRBD1 or TRBD2, each matching 6 bases. V lost 4 bases and J lost 6, with 14 bases in between. This CDR3 has 13 residues. Germline-derived CDR1 and CDR2 are SGHNT and YYREEE (reference sequence). CDR3 residues: CASSRRGAGEQYF. The CDR3 DNA reads TGTGCCAGCAGCCGGAGGGGGGCAGGCGAGCAGTACTTC.

The CDR3: CASSRDGVSGNTIYF. CDR3 bases: TGTGCCAGCAGCCGAGACGGGGTCTCTGGAAACACCATATATTTT. The chain joins TRBV7-9 to TRBJ1-3, with D unclear. Germline V gives CDR1 SEHNR, CDR2 FQNEAQ (reference sequence). The ends were cut back, 5 bases at V and 0 bases at J, with 11 bases in the middle. The CDR3 totals 15 residues.

This clone was counted a single time. This sequence joins TRBV5-8 and TRBJ2-5; TRBD2 matches at 12 bases. The junction had 8 bases not matched to a gene; V was cut back by 4 bases and J by 4 bases. CDR1 SGHTS and CDR2 YDEGEE come from the germline V gene. The CDR3 runs 16 residues. The CDR3 DNA reads TGTGCCAGCAGCGAAGGACTAGCGGGGATCCGAGAGACCCAGTACTTC. Its protein is CASSEGLAGIRETQYF.

The chain is built from TRBV11-2 and TRBJ2-7; D tentatively reads TRBD1 or TRBD2 (6 bases each). Per the germline V gene, CDR1 is SGHAT and CDR2 is FQNNGV. Trimming pared 4 bases from V and 7 bases from J, leaving 20 bases between. The CDR3 covers 15 residues. CDR3 coding DNA: TGTGCCAGCAGCTCCATGACGGCGACTAGGGGGGAGCAGTACTTC. This translates into CASSSMTATRGEQYF.

This chain links TRBV7-9 with TRBJ2-1, with 13 positions matching TRBD2. Trimming cost V 5 bases and J 9 bases; bases outside gene matches: 7. CDR3 size: 15 residues. CDR1 SEHNR and CDR2 FQNEAQ come from the germline V gene (reference sequence). The CDR3 DNA sequence: TGTGCCAGCAGCCTACTAGCGGGGGGGCCGCTTGAGCAGTTCTTC. Residues: CASSLLAGGPLEQFF.

The chain joins TRBV6-1 to TRBJ1-1; a weak D match, TRBD1 (5 bases). CDR1 and CDR2 (germline): MNHNS, SASEGT. Deletions cut 6 bases from V and 10 bases from J, with 12 bases between. CDR3 length: 11 amino acids. The chain's CDR3 is CASRGVLGAFF. CDR3 bases: TGTGCCAGCAGGGGGGTCCTAGGAGCTTTCTTT.

The V call is TRBV15, the J call TRBJ2-1, with 11 bases matching TRBD2. CDR3 length: 18 amino acids. Germline V gives CDR1 LNHNV, CDR2 YYDKDF (reference sequence). Losses at the gene ends were 0 bases for V and 4 bases for J; bases not matched to a gene: 8. DNA for the CDR3: TGTGCCACCAGCAGAGACCCGCCTAGCGGGGGGCGATACAATGAGCAGTTCTTC. Its translation: CATSRDPPSGGRYNEQFF.

The chain carries TRBV6-4 and TRBJ1-2; D possibly corresponds to TRBD1 (5 bases). V was shortened by 2 bases and J by 10 bases, with 11 bases between the two germline ends. The CDR3 spans 12 residues. CDR1 MRHNA and CDR2 SNTAGT come from the germline V gene. The CDR3 nucleotides read TGTGCCAGCAGTGACCGGGACCAACACTACACCTTC. Amino acid sequence: CASSDRDQHYTF.

The chain combines TRBV4-1 with TRBJ1-2; TRBD1 aligns across 7 bases. V shed 1 base, J shed 4 bases, and the junction held 12 bases outside the gene matches. The CDR3 has 17 amino acids. Germline CDR1 is MGHRA and CDR2 is YSYEKL. The CDR3 nucleotides read TGCGCCAGCAGCCAAGTCCCGGGACAGCTCCCGGGCTATGGCTACACCTTC. Encoded protein: CASSQVPGQLPGYGYTF.

This chain joins TRBV15 and TRBJ2-5; 9 positions agree with TRBD2. CDR3 length equals 16 residues. Losses at the gene ends were 1 base for V and 1 base for J; bases not matched to a gene: 4. Germline CDR1 reads LNHNV; CDR2 reads YYDKDF (reference sequence). In nucleotides, the CDR3 is TGTGCCACCAGCAGAGGCTTTAGCGGGGGCCAAGAGACCCAGTACTTC. Translation gives CATSRGFSGGQETQYF.